What follows are 21 T cell receptor beta chains derived from one specimen sequenced in a study of blood T cell repertoires in COVID-19. The assay was immunoSEQ multiplex PCR, and TCRdb's table has in-frame clones only and misses some. The profile shows roughly 290,000 clones, approximately 85% of them singletons. Sample: peripheral blood. The origin of the receptors is a human donor with COVID-19, enrolled during active disease. The donor label of this sample is uncertain.

This clone was counted once. The chain has TRBV5-4 and TRBJ1-2; 10 nucleotides align to TRBD1. The V gene end was trimmed by 3 bases and the J gene end by 4 bases; junction bases not matched to a gene: 6. Per germline, CDR1 SGHNT and CDR2 YYREEE (reference sequence). The CDR3 extends over 15 amino acids. The CDR3 region is CASSSKTGGAYGYTF. As DNA, the CDR3 is TGTGCCAGCAGCTCAAAGACAGGGGGCGCCTATGGCTACACCTTC.

This sequence joins TRBV30 and TRBJ1-1, with TRBD1 matching over 7 bases. Germline CDR1 is GTSNPN and CDR2 is SVGIG (reference sequence). The CDR3 is made up of 16 amino acids. V lost 8 bases, J lost 0 bases, and 15 bases stayed unmatched. The CDR3, as DNA: TGTGCCCGCAGGGGAACAGGGGCTATTATGAACACTGAAGCTTTCTTT. It specifies CARRGTGAIMNTEAFF.

This clone was picked up one time. The DNA of the CDR3 is TGTGCCAGTTTCTCCCCGGGGGAACCCCGTAATGAAAAACTGTTTTTT. Its protein is CASFSPGEPRNEKLFF. The genes are TRBV5-5 and TRBJ1-4, with a possible D match to TRBD1 (5 bases). The CDR3 sequence is 16 residues long. Trimming pared 8 bases from V and 4 bases from J, leaving 21 bases between. CDR1 is SGHKS and CDR2 is YYEKEE in the germline V gene (reference sequence).

This clone was detected only once. The rearrangement links TRBV7-9 to TRBJ1-3; maybe TRBD1 (6 bases). From germline, CDR1 is SEHNR and CDR2 FQNEAQ (reference sequence). The germline V and J ends were trimmed by 1 base and 0 bases, with 7 bases remaining between them. This CDR3 is 15 amino acids long. CDR3 nucleotides: TGTGCCAGCAGCTTAGACAGGGCCTCTGGAAACACCATATATTTT. Residues: CASSLDRASGNTIYF.

This sequence joins TRBV4-3 and TRBJ1-5; the D is unclear. V was trimmed by 0 bases and J by 7 bases, leaving 7 bases between them. Germline CDR1 reads LGHNA; CDR2 reads YSLEER. The CDR3 extends over 13 amino acids. This CDR3 is CASSQDPGQPQHF. CDR3 DNA sequence: TGCGCCAGCAGCCAAGACCCTGGCCAGCCCCAGCATTTT.

The V call is TRBV7-8, the J call TRBJ2-3; D gene uncertain. Germline V gene lookup returns CDR1 SGHVS and CDR2 FQNEAQ. V dropped 4 bases and J dropped 4 bases, with 9 bases sitting between them. The CDR3 loop spans 13 amino acids. CDR3 loop: CASSSSFADTQYF. The CDR3 DNA follows: TGTGCCAGCAGCTCGTCCTTCGCAGATACGCAGTATTTT.

The chain couples TRBV3-1 (or the pseudogene TRBV3-2) to TRBJ2-3; 9 positions match TRBD2. The germline CDR1 and CDR2 sequences are LGHDT and YNNKEL (reference sequence). The V segment lost 4 bases and the J segment 1 base; nucleotides outside the gene matches: 6. This CDR3 has 16 residues. The CDR3, as DNA: TGTGCCAGCAGCCTCGGAGGCGGGAGGGGCACAGATACGCAGTATTTT. It is translated as CASSLGGGRGTDTQYF.

This chain links TRBV7-2 with TRBJ2-1; 7 bases are a match to TRBD1. The CDR3 loop spans 16 amino acids. With V trimmed by 5 bases and J by 5 bases, 12 bases remained unmatched. Germline V gene data show CDR1 as SGHTA and CDR2 as FQGNSA. The CDR3 region has the DNA TGTGCCAGCAGCCAGACAGGGATTGGGGTCCACAATGAGCAGTTCTTC. This codes for CASSQTGIGVHNEQFF.

CDR3 in DNA: TGTGCCAGCAGCCCTCGGCGGAGCCCTGGGGAGCAGTTCTTC. Amino acids: CASSPRRSPGEQFF. This sequence joins TRBV11-2 and TRBJ2-1; D ambiguous. Germline values: CDR1 SGHAT, CDR2 FQNNGV. The CDR3 totals 14 residues. Trimming cost V 5 bases and J 10 bases, with 18 bases left between them.

A few counts support this clone. The CDR3 loop reads CASSLRQANNQPQHF. CDR3 nucleotides: TGTGCCAGCAGCTTGAGGCAGGCGAACAATCAGCCCCAGCATTTT. The chain is built from TRBV5-6 and TRBJ1-5; D is unclear. Trimming took 1 base from V and 3 from J, leaving 11 bases between them. The CDR3 runs to 15 residues. Per germline, CDR1 SGHDT and CDR2 YYEEEE.

The chain is built from TRBV27 and TRBJ2-7, with D perhaps matching TRBD2 (6 bases). The V end was cut by 6 bases, the J end by 3 bases, with 21 bases between. The CDR3 loop spans 16 amino acids. Germline CDR1 is MNHEY and CDR2 is SMNVEV (reference sequence). The CDR3 loop is CASSREAGRVDYEQYF. CDR3 bases: TGTGCCAGCAGCCGCGAAGCGGGCAGGGTGGACTACGAGCAGTACTTC.

V and J are TRBV7-3 and TRBJ2-1; 8 positions match TRBD2. CDR3 size: 15 residues. CDR1 and CDR2 (germline): SGHTA, FQGTGA. After removal of 3 bases from V and 2 bases from J, the junction contained 3 bases not matched to a gene. For the CDR3, the DNA is TGTGCCAGCAGCTTTACTAGCGGACCCTACAATGAGCAGTTCTTC. Protein: CASSFTSGPYNEQFF.

The genes are TRBV28 and TRBJ1-1, with D perhaps matching TRBD1 (6 bases). The CDR3 runs 13 residues. V lost 6 bases to trimming and J lost 7 bases, with 15 bases between them. Germline CDR1 is MDHEN and CDR2 is SYDVKM. The CDR3 DNA sequence: TGTGCCAGCAGCCTAGGAAACAGGGATGAAGCTTTCTTT. The encoded protein is CASSLGNRDEAFF.

This chain uses TRBV24-1 with TRBJ2-1; 10 bases agree with TRBD2. The CDR3 length is 16 residues. Per germline, CDR1 KGHDR and CDR2 SFDVKD. The V segment lost 6 bases and the J segment 1 base; nucleotides outside the gene matches: 5. Written as DNA, the CDR3 is TGTGCCACCAGTTCAGGACTAGCGGAATCCTACAATGAGCAGTTCTTC. Its protein is CATSSGLAESYNEQFF.

CDR3 DNA: TGTGCCTGGAGTCCCCCCCCATCGGGACAGGGAGCTGAAGCTTTCTTT. Translation: CAWSPPPSGQGAEAFF. The chain joins TRBV30 to TRBJ1-1; 9 bases fit TRBD1. The CDR3 is 16 residues long. The junction had 13 bases not matched to a gene; V was cut back by 2 bases and J by 6 bases. CDR1 is GTSNPN and CDR2 is SVGIG in the germline V gene (reference sequence).

This rearrangement joins TRBV6-5 to TRBJ1-2; 7 bases are shared with TRBD1. The J segment lost 4 bases and the V segment lost 9 bases, leaving 11 bases of the junction unmatched. The CDR3 is 14 amino acids. In germline, CDR1 is MNHEY, CDR2 SVGAGI. This CDR3 is CASSHRDRAYGYTF. Written as DNA, the CDR3 is TGTGCCAGTAGTCACCGGGACAGAGCCTATGGCTACACCTTC.

The chain carries TRBV6-5 and TRBJ1-5, with D unresolved. V lost 6 bases and J 0 bases, leaving 12 bases between the germline ends. CDR3 length: 15 amino acids. CDR1 and CDR2 (germline): MNHEY, SVGAGI. CDR3 residues: CASRERGRSNQPQHF. The CDR3 nucleotides read TGTGCCAGCAGAGAGCGAGGGCGTAGCAATCAGCCCCAGCATTTT.

The chain is built from TRBV5-8 and TRBJ2-3; 9 nucleotides line up with TRBD1. CDR3 length equals 14 residues. Germline-derived CDR1 and CDR2 are SGHTS and YDEGEE. After removal of 4 bases from V and 4 bases from J, the junction contained 4 bases not matched to a gene. The CDR3 region is CASSTGGASDTQYF. CDR3 nucleotide sequence: TGTGCCAGCAGCACAGGGGGCGCATCAGATACGCAGTATTTT.

This chain links TRBV3-1 (or the pseudogene TRBV3-2) with TRBJ1-3; D remains ambiguous. Between the trimmed V and J ends, which lost 1 base and 0 bases, there was a span of 7 bases. The length of the CDR3 is 15 residues. CDR1 LGHDT and CDR2 YNNKEL come from the germline V gene (reference sequence). The CDR3 DNA follows: TGTGCCAGCAGCCAAGCCTCCTTCTCTGGAAACACCATATATTTT. This gives the protein CASSQASFSGNTIYF.

The CDR3 nucleotides read TGTGCCAGCAGCTTGAGGAGCGCCAATGAGCAGTTCTTC. Its translation: CASSLRSANEQFF. This chain joins TRBV11-3 and TRBJ2-1; no clear D. Germline-derived CDR1 and CDR2 are SGHNT and YENEEA. The CDR3 is made up of 13 amino acids. Deletions cut 3 bases from V and 6 bases from J, with 9 bases between.

CDR3 nucleotide sequence: TGTGCCAGCAGTGAGATGGGACTAGCGGGGCACTACGAGCAGTACTTC. Residues: CASSEMGLAGHYEQYF. The rearrangement links TRBV6-1 to TRBJ2-7; 13 bases fit TRBD2. The germline V gene encodes CDR1 MNHNS and CDR2 SASEGT. The CDR3 has 16 residues. Trimming at V came to 3 bases and at J to 3 bases, leaving 5 bases not matched to a gene.